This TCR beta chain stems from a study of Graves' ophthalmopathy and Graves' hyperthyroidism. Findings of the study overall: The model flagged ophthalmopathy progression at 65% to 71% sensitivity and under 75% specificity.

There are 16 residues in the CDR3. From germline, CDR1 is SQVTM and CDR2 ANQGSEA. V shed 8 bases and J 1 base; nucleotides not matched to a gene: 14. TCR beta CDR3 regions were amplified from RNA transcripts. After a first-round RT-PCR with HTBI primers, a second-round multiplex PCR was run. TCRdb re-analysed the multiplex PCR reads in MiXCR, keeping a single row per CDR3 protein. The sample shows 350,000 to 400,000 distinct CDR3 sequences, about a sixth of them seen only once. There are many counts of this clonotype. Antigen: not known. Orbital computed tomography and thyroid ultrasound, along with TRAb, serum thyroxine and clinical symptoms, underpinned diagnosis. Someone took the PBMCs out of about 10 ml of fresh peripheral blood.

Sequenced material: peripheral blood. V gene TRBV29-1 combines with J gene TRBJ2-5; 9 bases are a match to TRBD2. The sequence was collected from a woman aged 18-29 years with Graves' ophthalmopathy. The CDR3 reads CSTRRGLALSQETQYF. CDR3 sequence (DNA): TGCAGCACCCGAAGGGGACTAGCCCTTTCCCAAGAGACCCAGTACTTC.